Here is one TCR beta chain with its context. Antigen specificity is unknown. The data were obtained in a study of Ad26.COV2.S vaccination and SARS-CoV-2 variants. Findings and caveats of the study: Participants given vaccine showed non-spike TCR breadth similar to that of placebo recipients.

The method was immunoSEQ multiplex PCR; TCRdb's version includes in-frame clones alone and lacks a portion of them. This sample has roughly 700,000 clones; around 92% occur once, and the top ten carry approximately 1.5%. Germline CDR1 and CDR2: MGHDK and SYGVNS. CDR3 length: 12 residues. V was trimmed by 5 bases and J by 1 base, leaving 5 bases between them. Treatment denoted: 15 to 20 received Ad26.COV2.S at low or high dose, single or two shots; about 5 received placebo; per-sample allocation not given. Vaccine and placebo recipients were sampled on day 63 after the first injection. The source was peripheral blood, collected in a trial of Ad26.COV2.S vaccine versus placebo. The chain combines TRBV25-1 with TRBJ1-1, with D unresolved. The receptor comes from a person aged 18-65 years who received the Ad26.COV2.S COVID-19 vaccine or a placebo. In DNA form, the CDR3 reads TGTGCCAGCAGTCGAGGGAACACTGAAGCTTTCTTT. As protein: CASSRGNTEAFF.